This TCR beta chain was identified in a study of blood T cell repertoires in COVID-19. Authors' methods: Estimation of nucleated cell counts relied on the amplification of reference gene primers. Sequencing used immunoSEQ multiplex PCR; TCRdb keeps in-frame clones, though not all of them. V, J and clone size are those of that table, while D and trimming were read from the DNA. The sample holds 100,000 to 150,000 clones, around 88% seen once. V shed 3 bases and J 4 bases; nucleotides not matched to a gene: 9. Germline CDR1 MNHNS, CDR2 SASEGT. The CDR3 length is 16 residues. Sequenced input: peripheral blood. The receptor's source is a man in his fifties or sixties with acute or convalescent COVID-19. The V call is TRBV6-1, the J call TRBJ2-3, with 8 bases lining up with TRBD1. CDR3 region: CASSDRGRSRPDTQYF. CDR3 coding DNA: TGTGCCAGCAGTGACAGGGGGCGATCTCGACCAGATACGCAGTATTTT.